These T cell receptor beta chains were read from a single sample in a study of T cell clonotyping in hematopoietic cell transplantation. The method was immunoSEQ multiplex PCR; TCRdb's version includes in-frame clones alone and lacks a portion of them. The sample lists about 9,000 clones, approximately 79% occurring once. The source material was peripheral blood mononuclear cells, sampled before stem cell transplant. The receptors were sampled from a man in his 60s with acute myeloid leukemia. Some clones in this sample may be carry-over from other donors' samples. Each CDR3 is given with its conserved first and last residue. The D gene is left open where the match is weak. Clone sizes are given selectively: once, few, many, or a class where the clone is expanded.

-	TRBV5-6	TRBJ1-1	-	TGTGCCAGCAGCTTCTCGGGGAACACTGAAGCTTTCTTT	CASSFSGNTEAFF
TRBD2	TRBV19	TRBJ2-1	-	TGTGCCAGTAGTATAGCAAGCGGGAGGTATACAAGCTCCTACAATGAGCAGTTCTTC	CASSIASGRYTSSYNEQFF
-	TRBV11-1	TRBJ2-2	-	TGTGCCAGCAGATCGGCGGGCGGGGACAACACCGGGGAGCTGTTTTTT	CASRSAGGDNTGELFF
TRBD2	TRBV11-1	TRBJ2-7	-	TGTGCCAGCAGCGAACAGCGGGGGAGCTCCTACGAGCAGTACTTC	CASSEQRGSSYEQYF
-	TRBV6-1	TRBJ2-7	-	TGTGCCAGCAGTGAAGTCTATGGCAGCTACGAGCAGTACTTC	CASSEVYGSYEQYF
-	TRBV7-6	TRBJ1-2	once	TGTGCCAGCAGCTTAGCGGTTCCGGTGGCAGGGGCTTGGGTGGACTACACCTTC	CASSLAVPVAGAWVDYTF
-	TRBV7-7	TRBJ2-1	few	TGTGCTAGCAGCCGCGGCCCCCATGAGCAGTTCTTC	CASSRGPHEQFF
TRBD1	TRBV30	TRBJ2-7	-	TGTGCCTGGAGGGGGGACAGGCGGGACGAGCAGTACTTC	CAWRGDRRDEQYF
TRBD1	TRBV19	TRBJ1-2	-	TGTGCCAGTAGTGGCCGGACAGGGAATGGCTACACCTTC	CASSGRTGNGYTF
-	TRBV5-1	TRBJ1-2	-	TGCGCCAGCAGCTTGGATCCGGATTCCCACTATGGCTACACCTTC	CASSLDPDSHYGYTF
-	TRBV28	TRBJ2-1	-	TGTGCCAGCAGTTTCGGTGTTTACAATGAGCAGTTCTTC	CASSFGVYNEQFF
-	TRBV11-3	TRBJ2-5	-	TGTGCCAGCAGCTTAGGCGGAGTGCGAGAGACCCAGTACTTC	CASSLGGVRETQYF
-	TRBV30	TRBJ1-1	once	TGTGCCTGGAGTCCCGGGACGGTGAACACTGAAGCTTTCTTT	CAWSPGTVNTEAFF
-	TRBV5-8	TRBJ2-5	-	TGTGCCAGCAGTCAGGGGCCAAAAGAGACCCAGTACTTC	CASSQGPKETQYF
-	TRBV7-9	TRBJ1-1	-	TGTGCCAGCAGCCCCATGGGGGGGGAGGAAGCTTTCTTT	CASSPMGGEEAFF
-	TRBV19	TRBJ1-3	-	TGTGCCAGTGCTCGGGGCTCTGGAAACACCATATATTTT	CASARGSGNTIYF
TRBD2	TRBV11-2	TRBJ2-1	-	TGTGCCAGCAGCTCAGAGCGGGAGAAGCCGTTCTTC	CASSSEREKPFF
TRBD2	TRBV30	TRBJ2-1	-	TGTGCCTGGAGCGCCGGGACTAGCGGTACAGAGCAGTTCTTC	CAWSAGTSGTEQFF
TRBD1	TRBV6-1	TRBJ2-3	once	TGTGCCAGCAGTGAATATCAAGGACAGGGAACAGATACGCAGTATTTT	CASSEYQGQGTDTQYF
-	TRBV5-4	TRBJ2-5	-	TGTGCCAGCAGCTTGGCCGGCAGCCAAGAGACCCAGTACTTC	CASSLAGSQETQYF
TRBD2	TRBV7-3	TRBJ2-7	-	TGTGCCGGGAGGGCTAGCCACTACGAGCAGTACTTC	CAGRASHYEQYF
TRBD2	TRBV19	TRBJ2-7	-	TGTGCCAGTAGTCCTGGGACTAGCGGCCATAGGGCCCGCGAGCAGTACTTC	CASSPGTSGHRAREQYF
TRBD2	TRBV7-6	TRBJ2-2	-	TGTGCCAGCCGACCCGGACTAGCGGGAGCAAGAACCGGGGAGCTGTTTTTT	CASRPGLAGARTGELFF
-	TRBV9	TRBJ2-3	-	TGTGCCAGCAGCGTAGAGGCGAGCTTGGATACGCAGTATTTT	CASSVEASLDTQYF
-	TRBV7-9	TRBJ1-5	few	TGTGCCAGCAGCTTAGCGCTAGGGGACAATCAGCCCCAGCATTTT	CASSLALGDNQPQHF
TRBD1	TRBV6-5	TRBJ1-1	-	TGTGCCAGCAGTTACGCGGGACAGGGCAATTCGGCTGAAGCTTTCTTT	CASSYAGQGNSAEAFF
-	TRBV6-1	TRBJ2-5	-	TGTGCCAGCAGTGAATGGGGGGAGACCCAGTACTTC	CASSEWGETQYF
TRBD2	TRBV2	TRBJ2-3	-	TGTGCCAGCAACCAATTTAGAGGGACTAGCGGCACAGATACGCAGTATTTT	CASNQFRGTSGTDTQYF
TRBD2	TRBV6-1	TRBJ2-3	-	TGTGCCAGCAGGAAGCGGGAATCGGTAGATACGCAGTATTTT	CASRKRESVDTQYF
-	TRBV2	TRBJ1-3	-	TGTGCCAGCATACTAAGGAGAGGGTTCGGAAACACCATATATTTT	CASILRRGFGNTIYF
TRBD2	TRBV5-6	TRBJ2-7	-	TGTGCCAGCAGCTTGGGACTAGCGGGACGATACGAGCAGTACTTC	CASSLGLAGRYEQYF
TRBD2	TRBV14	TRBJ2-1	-	TGTGCCAGCAGCCAAACCGGGACTAGCGGGACAATGAGGCAGTTCTTC	CASSQTGTSGTMRQFF
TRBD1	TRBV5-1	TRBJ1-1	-	TGCGCCAGCAGTTCGACAGGGGAGAACACTGAAGCTTTCTTT	CASSSTGENTEAFF
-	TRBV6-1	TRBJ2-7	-	TGTGCCAGCAGTGAACGGAGGCTGAGCTCCTACGAGCAGTACTTC	CASSERRLSSYEQYF
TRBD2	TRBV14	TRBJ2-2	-	TGTGCCAGCAGCCAAGCGGGACTAGCGGGAAACACCGGGGAGCTGTTTTTT	CASSQAGLAGNTGELFF
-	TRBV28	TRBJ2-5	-	TGTGCCAGCAGTTTAAATGGGGAGACCCAGTACTTC	CASSLNGETQYF
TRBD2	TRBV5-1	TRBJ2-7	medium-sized	TGCGCCAGCAGCTTTGGCGCGGGGGGGAGCTCCTACGAGCAGTACTTC	CASSFGAGGSSYEQYF
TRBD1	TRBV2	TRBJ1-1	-	TGTGCCAGCGGGGGGACAGGGAACACTGAAGCTTTCTTT	CASGGTGNTEAFF
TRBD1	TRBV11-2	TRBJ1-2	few	TGTGCCAGCAGCCGCCCGGACAGGGGAGAGGGCTACACCTTC	CASSRPDRGEGYTF
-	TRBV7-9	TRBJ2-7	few	TGTGCCAGCAGCTTAGCGTTAGGACCCTCCTACGAGCAGTACTTC	CASSLALGPSYEQYF
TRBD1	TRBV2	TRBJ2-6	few	TGTGCCAGCAGGATAAGACAGGGAACTGGGGCCAACGTCCTGACTTTC	CASRIRQGTGANVLTF